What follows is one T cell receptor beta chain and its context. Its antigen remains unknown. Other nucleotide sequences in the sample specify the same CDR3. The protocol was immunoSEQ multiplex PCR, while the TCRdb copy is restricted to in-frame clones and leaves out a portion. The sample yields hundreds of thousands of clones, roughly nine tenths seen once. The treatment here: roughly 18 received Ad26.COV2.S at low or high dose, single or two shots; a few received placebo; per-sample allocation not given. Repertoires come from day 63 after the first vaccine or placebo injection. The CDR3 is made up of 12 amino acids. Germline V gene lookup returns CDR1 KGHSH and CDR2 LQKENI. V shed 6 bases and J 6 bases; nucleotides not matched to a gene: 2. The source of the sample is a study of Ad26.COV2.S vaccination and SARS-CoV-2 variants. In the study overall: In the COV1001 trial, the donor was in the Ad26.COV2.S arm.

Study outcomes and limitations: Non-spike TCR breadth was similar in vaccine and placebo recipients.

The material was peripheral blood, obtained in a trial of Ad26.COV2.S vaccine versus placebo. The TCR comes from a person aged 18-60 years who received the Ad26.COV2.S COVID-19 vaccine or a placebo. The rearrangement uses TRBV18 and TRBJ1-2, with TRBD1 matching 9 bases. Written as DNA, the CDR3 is TGTGCCAGCTCGCGGACAGGGGATGGCTACACCTTC. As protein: CASSRTGDGYTF.